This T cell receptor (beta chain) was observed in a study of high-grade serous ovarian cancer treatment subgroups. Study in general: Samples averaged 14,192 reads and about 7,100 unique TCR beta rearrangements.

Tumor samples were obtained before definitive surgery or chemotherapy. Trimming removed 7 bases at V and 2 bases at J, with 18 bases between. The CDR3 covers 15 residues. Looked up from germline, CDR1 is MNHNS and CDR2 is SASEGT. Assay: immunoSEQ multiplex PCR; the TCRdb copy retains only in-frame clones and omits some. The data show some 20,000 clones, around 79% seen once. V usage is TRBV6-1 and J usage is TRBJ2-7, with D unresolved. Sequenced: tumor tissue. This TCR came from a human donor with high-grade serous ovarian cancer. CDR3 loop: CASTPVESAAYEQYF. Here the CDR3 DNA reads TGTGCCAGCACCCCGGTAGAGTCGGCTGCCTACGAGCAGTACTTC.